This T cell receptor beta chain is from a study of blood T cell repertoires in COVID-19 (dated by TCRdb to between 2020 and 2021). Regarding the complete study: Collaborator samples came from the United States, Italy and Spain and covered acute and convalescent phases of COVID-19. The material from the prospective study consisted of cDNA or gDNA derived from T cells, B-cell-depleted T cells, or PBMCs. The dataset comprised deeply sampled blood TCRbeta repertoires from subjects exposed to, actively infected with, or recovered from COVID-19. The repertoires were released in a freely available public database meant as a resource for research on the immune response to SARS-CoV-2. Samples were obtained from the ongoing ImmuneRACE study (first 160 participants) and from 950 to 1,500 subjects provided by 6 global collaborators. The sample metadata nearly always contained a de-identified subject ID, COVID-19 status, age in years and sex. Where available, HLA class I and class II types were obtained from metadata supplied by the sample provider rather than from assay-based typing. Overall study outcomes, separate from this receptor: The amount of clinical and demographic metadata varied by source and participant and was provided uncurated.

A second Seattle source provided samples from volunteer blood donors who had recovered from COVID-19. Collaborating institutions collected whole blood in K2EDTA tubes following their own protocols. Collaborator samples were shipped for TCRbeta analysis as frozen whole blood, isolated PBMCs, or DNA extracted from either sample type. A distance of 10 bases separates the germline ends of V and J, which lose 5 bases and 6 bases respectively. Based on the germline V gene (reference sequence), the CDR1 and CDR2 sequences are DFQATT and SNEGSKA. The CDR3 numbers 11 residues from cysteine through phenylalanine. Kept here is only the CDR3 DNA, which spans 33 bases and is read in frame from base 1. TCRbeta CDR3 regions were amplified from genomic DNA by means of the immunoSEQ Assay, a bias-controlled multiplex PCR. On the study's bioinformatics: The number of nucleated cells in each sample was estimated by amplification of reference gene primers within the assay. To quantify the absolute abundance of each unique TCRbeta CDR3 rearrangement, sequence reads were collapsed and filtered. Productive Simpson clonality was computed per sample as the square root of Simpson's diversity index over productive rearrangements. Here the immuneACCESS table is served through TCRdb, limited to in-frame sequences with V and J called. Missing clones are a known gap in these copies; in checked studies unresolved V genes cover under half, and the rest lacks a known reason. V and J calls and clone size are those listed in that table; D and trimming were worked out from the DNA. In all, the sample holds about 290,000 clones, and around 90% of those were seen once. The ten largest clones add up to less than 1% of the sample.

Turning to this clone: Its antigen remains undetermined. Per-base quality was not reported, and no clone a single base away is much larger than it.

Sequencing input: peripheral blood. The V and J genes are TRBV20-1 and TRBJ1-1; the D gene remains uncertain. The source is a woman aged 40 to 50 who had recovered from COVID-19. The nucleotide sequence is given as TGCAGTGCTTGGAGGGAAGCTGAAGCTTTCTTT. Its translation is CSAWREAEAFF.